Listed below are T cell receptor beta chains from one sample, sequenced in a study of blood T cell repertoires in COVID-19. Generated by immunoSEQ multiplex PCR, the TCRdb table keeps only in-frame clones and is missing some. The sample yields about 240,000 clones, 86% seen once. Sequenced sample: peripheral blood. These receptors were collected from an elderly man with acute or convalescent COVID-19. The CDR3 runs from the conserved cysteine through the conserved F or W. Each record gives: D gene, J gene, clone size, V gene, CDR3 protein, CDR3 DNA. D genes are given only for firm matches. Expanded clones get a size class; other rows say once, few or many, or leave the size out.

NA	TRBJ1-1	NA	TRBV3-1/TRBV3-2	CASSHAGGGTEAFF	TGTGCCAGCAGCCATGCGGGGGGAGGCACTGAAGCTTTCTTT
NA	TRBJ1-1	once	TRBV29-1	CSVSLRVVTNTEAFF	TGCAGCGTTTCCCTCAGGGTAGTCACGAACACTGAAGCTTTCTTT
NA	TRBJ1-2	NA	TRBV4-3	CASSQDGSVSANYGYTF	TGCGCCAGCAGCCAAGACGGCAGCGTGTCAGCAAACTATGGCTACACCTTC
TRBD1	TRBJ1-2	once	TRBV5-5	CASSPITGGGYGYTF	TGTGCCAGCAGCCCAATCACAGGGGGCGGCTATGGCTACACCTTC
TRBD1	TRBJ1-5	NA	TRBV6-5	CASTEGQFDQPQHF	TGTGCCAGCACCGAGGGACAGTTCGATCAGCCCCAGCATTTT
NA	TRBJ1-5	NA	TRBV24-1	CATSDAGQISNQPQHF	TGTGCCACCAGTGATGCCGGACAGATTAGCAATCAGCCCCAGCATTTT
NA	TRBJ2-7	NA	TRBV18	CASSSFTYEQYF	TGTGCCAGCTCTTCTTTTACCTACGAGCAGTACTTC
NA	TRBJ1-6	NA	TRBV7-9	CASRPGGDSPLHF	TGTGCCAGCAGGCCGGGAGGGGATTCACCCCTCCACTTT
TRBD1	TRBJ1-2	NA	TRBV27	CASSLRTGVTNYGYTF	TGTGCCAGCAGTTTAAGGACAGGGGTTACTAACTATGGCTACACCTTC
NA	TRBJ1-6	NA	TRBV3-1/TRBV3-2	CASSQGSGGILNSPLHF	TGTGCCAGCAGCCAAGGGTCGGGGGGAATATTGAATTCACCCCTCCACTTT
NA	TRBJ2-3	once	TRBV6-2/TRBV6-3	CASSYSKGRLTDTQYF	TGTGCCAGCAGTTACTCGAAAGGCAGGCTCACAGATACGCAGTATTTT
TRBD2	TRBJ2-7	NA	TRBV6-1	CASSDMGLASTYEQYF	TGTGCCAGCAGTGACATGGGACTAGCTTCCACCTACGAGCAGTACTTC
TRBD1	TRBJ1-3	NA	TRBV7-8	CASSLGTGGTLSGNTIYF	TGTGCCAGCAGCTTAGGGACAGGGGGTACTCTCTCTGGAAACACCATATATTTT
TRBD1	TRBJ2-7	NA	TRBV5-1	CASSSQGDSYEQYF	TGCGCCAGCAGCTCCCAGGGGGACTCCTACGAGCAGTACTTC
TRBD2	TRBJ2-2	NA	TRBV5-4	CASSLAGGRRIGGELFF	TGTGCCAGCAGCTTGGCCGGCGGGAGGAGGATAGGCGGGGAGCTGTTTTTT
NA	TRBJ2-7	NA	TRBV7-8	CASSLQGIYEQYF	TGTGCCAGCAGCTTACAGGGGATCTACGAGCAGTACTTC
NA	TRBJ1-6	NA	TRBV2	CASSARGAGVISPLHF	TGTGCCAGCAGTGCGCGGGGGGCGGGGGTCATTTCACCCCTCCACTTT
NA	TRBJ1-1	NA	TRBV10-2	CASSESGANTEAFF	TGCGCCAGCAGTGAGTCGGGGGCGAACACTGAAGCTTTCTTT
NA	TRBJ1-1	once	TRBV28	CASSFAGLTEAFF	TGTGCCAGCAGTTTTGCAGGACTCACTGAAGCTTTCTTT
TRBD1	TRBJ2-7	NA	TRBV28	CASSLATGGIFYEQYF	TGTGCCAGCAGTTTAGCCACAGGGGGCATTTTCTACGAGCAGTACTTC
TRBD1	TRBJ2-1	NA	TRBV10-1	CASSHSRQGAFNEQFF	TGCGCCAGCAGCCACTCGAGACAGGGGGCCTTCAATGAGCAGTTCTTC
NA	TRBJ1-1	few	TRBV5-1	CASSLSGVKTEAFF	TGCGCCAGCAGCTTGTCAGGGGTAAAAACTGAAGCTTTCTTT
NA	TRBJ2-1	NA	TRBV29-1	CSYASGGRYNEQFF	TGCAGCTACGCCTCAGGGGGGAGGTACAATGAGCAGTTCTTC
NA	TRBJ1-1	NA	TRBV7-2	CASSLEHTNTEAFF	TGTGCCAGCAGCTTAGAACACACGAACACTGAAGCTTTCTTT
NA	TRBJ1-5	few	TRBV18	CASSPAGDSNQPQHF	TGTGCCAGCTCACCGGCCGGGGATAGCAATCAGCCCCAGCATTTT
NA	TRBJ1-5	NA	TRBV19	CASSKTGIFSNQPQHF	TGTGCCAGTAGTAAAACAGGGATTTTTAGCAATCAGCCCCAGCATTTT
TRBD1	TRBJ2-7	NA	TRBV19	CASSIYLRDRVGEQYF	TGTGCCAGTAGTATTTATCTACGGGACAGGGTAGGGGAGCAGTACTTC